The 24 T cell receptor beta chains reported below all come from one sample, sequenced in a study of blood T cell repertoires in COVID-19. Data came from immunoSEQ multiplex PCR; TCRdb stores just in-frame clones and leaves some out. The sample yields 110,000 to 150,000 clones, about three quarters seen once. Material for sequencing was peripheral blood. These receptors came from a woman aged 55-70 years with acute or convalescent COVID-19.

This clone has only a few counts. The final CDR3 position lacks the conserved phenylalanine or tryptophan, pointing to a likely read error. The DNA is omitted, as the CDR3 cannot be located on it reliably, and the CDR3 follows TCRdb's listing. The chain is built from TRBV11-3 and TRBJ2-7; TRBD2, as called in the table, went unchecked against the DNA. The germline CDR1 and CDR2 sequences are SGHNT and YENEEA. The CDR3 is 11 amino acids long, termini counted. CDR3 region: CASILLGAGSR.

The V gene is TRBV27, the J gene TRBJ1-1; D is unresolved. CDR3 length equals 14 residues. V was shortened by 2 bases and J by 5 bases, with 12 bases between the two germline ends. Per germline, CDR1 MNHEY and CDR2 SMNVEV (reference sequence). CDR3 nucleotides: TGTGCCAGCAGTTTACGTGCGGATGGGACTGAAGCTTTCTTT. Translation: CASSLRADGTEAFF.

This rearrangement joins TRBV6-5 to TRBJ2-3; 14 positions match TRBD2. CDR3 length equals 15 residues. Trimming cost V 8 bases and J 6 bases; bases outside gene matches: 7. Germline V gives CDR1 MNHEY, CDR2 SVGAGI. The CDR3 region is CASLRTSGRTDTQYF. Here the CDR3 DNA reads TGTGCCAGCCTTAGGACTAGCGGGAGGACTGATACGCAGTATTTT.

The chain is built from TRBV4-1 and TRBJ1-1, with D unresolved. CDR1 is MGHRA and CDR2 is YSYEKL in the germline V gene. The CDR3 sequence is 13 residues long. The V gene lost 1 base and the J gene lost 8 bases, with 11 bases spanning the gap. DNA of the CDR3: TGCGCCAGCAGCCAAGCGCAGGTGACGGAAGCTTTCTTT. It yields the protein CASSQAQVTEAFF.

The chain's CDR3 is CATSETLIAGGGTGELFF. The DNA of the CDR3 is TGTGCCACCAGTGAAACTCTAATCGCGGGGGGAGGCACCGGGGAGCTGTTTTTT. This rearrangement joins TRBV24-1 to TRBJ2-2, with 8 bases fitting TRBD2. Unmatched junction bases numbered 13, after V lost 4 bases and J lost 4 bases. The CDR3 has 18 amino acids. Germline assignment: CDR1 KGHDR and CDR2 SFDVKD.

This clone was observed once. CDR3 nucleotides: TGTGCCAGCAGCTTTAATAGGGGGCGCCGCAATGAGCAGTTCTTC. This encodes CASSFNRGRRNEQFF. This sequence joins TRBV11-2 and TRBJ2-1, with 7 bases aligning to TRBD1. The length of the CDR3 is 15 residues. V shed 3 bases and J 6 bases; nucleotides not matched to a gene: 8. Germline CDR1 reads SGHAT; CDR2 reads FQNNGV.

This chain connects TRBV10-3 to TRBJ1-1; D not resolved. From germline, CDR1 is ENHRY and CDR2 SYGVKD. V was pared by 3 bases and J by 3 bases, with 5 bases between. This CDR3 has 12 residues. CDR3 loop: CAISEGDTEAFF. CDR3 nucleotides: TGTGCCATCAGTGAAGGAGACACTGAAGCTTTCTTT.

The rearrangement links TRBV5-3 to TRBJ1-1; D not certain. TRBV5-3 is designated an ORF whose function remains uncertain. The CDR3 is 16 residues long. V gave up 3 bases and J gave up 3 bases, with 18 bases separating them. The CDR3 loop is CARSSEPSRRDTEAFF. CDR3 bases: TGTGCCAGAAGCTCTGAACCGTCAAGGCGGGACACTGAAGCTTTCTTT.

V is TRBV2 and J is TRBJ2-1; 10 bases map to TRBD2. Trimming at V came to 6 bases and at J to 3 bases, leaving 5 bases not matched to a gene. This CDR3 is built from 15 residues. Germline CDR1 is SNHLY and CDR2 is FYNNEI. The CDR3 DNA reads as TGTGCCAGCAGGGGTCTAGCGGGGGTCTACAATGAGCAGTTCTTC. It encodes CASRGLAGVYNEQFF.

V and J are TRBV20-1 and TRBJ1-5, with D possibly being TRBD1 (5 bases). CDR3 length: 13 residues. CDR1 DFQATT and CDR2 SNEGSKA come from the germline V gene (reference sequence). Trimming removed 3 bases from V and 6 bases from J, with 12 bases in between. Here the CDR3 reads CSASRGLGQPQHF. CDR3 sequence (DNA): TGCAGTGCTAGTCGGGGGTTGGGTCAGCCCCAGCATTTT.

V and J are TRBV7-3 and TRBJ2-3; unclear D gene. The CDR3 is 15 amino acids. Germline V gene lookup returns CDR1 SGHTA and CDR2 FQGTGA. Trimming pared 4 bases from V and 3 bases from J, leaving 14 bases between. Here the CDR3 reads CASSSTERRTDTQYF. For the CDR3, the DNA is TGTGCCAGCAGCTCGACTGAGCGTCGGACAGATACGCAGTATTTT.

This clone was counted a few times. The chain is built from TRBV27 and TRBJ2-7; D gene unclear. V dropped 2 bases and J dropped 4 bases, with 9 bases sitting between them. The germline CDR1 and CDR2 sequences are MNHEY and SMNVEV (reference sequence). The CDR3 has 13 residues. The CDR3 nucleotides are TGTGCCAGCAGTTTAGGGCCCCAATACGAGCAGTACTTC. Protein sequence: CASSLGPQYEQYF.

This chain connects TRBV7-9 to TRBJ1-2; D not certain. CDR1 is SEHNR and CDR2 is FQNEAQ in the germline V gene (reference sequence). The CDR3 length is 11 residues. The germline V and J ends were trimmed by 5 bases and 6 bases, with 7 bases remaining between them. CDR3 sequence reads: CASSGGNGYTF. CDR3 in DNA: TGTGCCAGCAGCGGCGGCAATGGCTACACCTTC.

This clone showed up just once. The V and J genes are TRBV21-1 and TRBJ2-7; TRBD2, the table's D call, was not compared with the DNA. TRBV21-1 constitutes a pseudogene. The CDR3 extends over 18 amino acids. The CDR3 here is CASSSGLRRAQLMYEQYF. The CDR3 bases are TGTGCCAGCAGCAGTGGTTTGAGGAGGGCCCAATTAATGTACGAGCAGTACTTC.

The chain joins TRBV28 to TRBJ2-7; the match to TRBD1 covers 9 bases. V was clipped by 2 bases and J by 0 bases; unmatched bases: 11. The CDR3 runs to 18 residues. Looked up from germline, CDR1 is MDHEN and CDR2 is SYDVKM. CDR3 coding DNA: TGTGCCAGCAGTTTAAGGGGGACAGGGCCATCTCGCTCCTACGAGCAGTACTTC. This codes for CASSLRGTGPSRSYEQYF.

The chain links TRBV3-1 (or the pseudogene TRBV3-2) to TRBJ2-5, with 12 bases matching TRBD2. This CDR3 has 18 residues. The germline V gene has CDR1 LGHDT and CDR2 YNNKEL (reference sequence). J was trimmed by 5 bases and V by 1 base; bases with no gene match: 11. In nucleotides, the CDR3 is TGTGCCAGCAGCCAAGTTGGGCTAGCGGGAGGGCCGGTGGAGACCCAGTACTTC. This gives the protein CASSQVGLAGGPVETQYF.

The chain links TRBV6-6 to TRBJ2-1; TRBD2 agrees at 10 bases. Germline loops: CDR1 MNHNY, CDR2 SVGAGI (reference sequence). V shed 5 bases, J shed 0 bases, and the junction held 7 bases outside the gene matches. CDR3 length: 17 amino acids. In DNA form, the CDR3 reads TGTGCCAGCAGTCGGACTAGCGGAATTCCCTCCTACAATGAGCAGTTCTTC. It yields the protein CASSRTSGIPSYNEQFF.

This rearrangement joins TRBV9 to TRBJ2-1; D unresolved. This CDR3 has 14 amino acids. Germline CDR1 SGDLS, CDR2 YYNGEE. Trimming shortened V by 0 bases and J by 4 bases, and 8 bases separated the two germline ends. CDR3 DNA: TGTGCCAGCAGCGTAGATTCAGGATACAATGAGCAGTTCTTC. Protein sequence: CASSVDSGYNEQFF. Combining the CDR3 with reference TRBV9 and TRBJ2-1 gives the whole variable domain DSGVTQTPKHLITATGQRVTLRCSPRSGDLSVYWYQQSLDQGLQFLIQYYNGEERAKGNILERFSAQQFPDLHSELNLSSLELGDSALYFCASSVDSGYNEQFFGPGTRLTVL.

The chain combines TRBV5-3 with TRBJ2-1, with 9 bases identical to TRBD1. TRBV5-3 is assigned to the ORF class and has an uncertain function. J lost 7 bases, V lost 10 bases, and 12 bases had no gene match. The CDR3 length is 14 residues. The CDR3 DNA follows: TGTGCCGGAAAACCGGGACAGGGTTCGAATGAGCAGTTCTTC. It yields the protein CAGKPGQGSNEQFF.

This clone is a singleton in its sample. The chain couples TRBV6-6 to TRBJ1-2; TRBD1 aligns across 11 bases. The junction had 14 bases not matched to a gene; V was cut back by 5 bases and J by 6 bases. Germline V gives CDR1 MNHNY, CDR2 SVGAGI (reference sequence). The CDR3 extends over 17 amino acids. The CDR3 nucleotides are TGTGCCAGCAGTCCTACCTGGACAGGGGGCGCGACCAATGGCTACACCTTC. The encoded protein is CASSPTWTGGATNGYTF.

This clone has just a few counts. DNA of the CDR3: TGTGCCAGCAGCCGACAGGGACTTAATGAAAAACTGTTTTTT. It encodes CASSRQGLNEKLFF. The rearrangement links TRBV7-9 to TRBJ1-4; 7 bases match TRBD1. With V trimmed by 5 bases and J by 4 bases, 4 bases remained unmatched. The CDR3 runs 14 residues. Germline V gene sequence: CDR1 SEHNR, CDR2 FQNEAQ (reference sequence).

At least ten counts were recorded for this clone. This sequence joins TRBV28 and TRBJ2-3, with 7 bases lining up with TRBD1. Germline V lookup: CDR1 MDHEN, CDR2 SYDVKM. The junction had 11 bases not matched to a gene; V was cut back by 6 bases and J by 5 bases. CDR3 length equals 15 residues. In nucleotides, the CDR3 is TGTGCCAGCAGAGCAGGACAGGACCTGAGAGATACGCAGTATTTT. Translation gives CASRAGQDLRDTQYF.

This chain links TRBV6-5 with TRBJ1-1; D unresolved. The CDR3 spans 13 residues. Germline values: CDR1 MNHEY, CDR2 SVGAGI. Trimming took off 8 bases at V and 2 bases at J, with 12 bases between the two ends. CDR3 sequence: CASARRVNTEAFF. Here the CDR3 DNA reads TGTGCCAGCGCACGACGGGTCAACACTGAAGCTTTCTTT.

The V call is TRBV3-1 (or the pseudogene TRBV3-2), the J call TRBJ2-2, with 8 bases identical to TRBD2. CDR1 and CDR2 from the germline V gene are LGHDT and YNNKEL (reference sequence). V lost 7 bases, J lost 7 bases, and 8 bases stayed unmatched. This CDR3 is built from 14 residues. The CDR3 sequence is CASNKAGGHGELFF. The CDR3 coding sequence is TGTGCCAGCAACAAGGCGGGAGGCCACGGGGAGCTGTTTTTT.